This TCR beta chain was documented in a study of T cell repertoires in aging, cancer and after chemotherapy. Study-level results: Rebound thymic output was suggested by rising median generation probability during chemotherapy in each cancer cohort.

This clonotype is termed medium-sized. Its target is unknown. TRB rearrangements spanning V, D and J were amplified using mixed TRB-A/B primers. TCRdb ran MiXCR on the multiplex PCR reads and lists one entry per CDR3 protein. Of 4,000 to 5,000 distinct CDR3 sequences detected, around 28% appear once; the ten largest clones hold about half. The template was genomic DNA from peripheral blood, not RNA. Trimming cost V 8 bases and J 10 bases; bases outside gene matches: 7. The CDR3 length is 13 residues. Germline V lookup: CDR1 MNHNS, CDR2 SASEGT. The J gene is TRBJ1-6, the V gene TRBV6-1, with 8 nucleotides matching TRBD1. Input material: blood. This sequence originates from a human donor with a blood cancer. CDR3 region: CASLDRVWSPLHF. CDR3 nucleotide sequence: TGTGCCAGCTTGGACAGGGTATGGTCACCCCTCCACTTT.